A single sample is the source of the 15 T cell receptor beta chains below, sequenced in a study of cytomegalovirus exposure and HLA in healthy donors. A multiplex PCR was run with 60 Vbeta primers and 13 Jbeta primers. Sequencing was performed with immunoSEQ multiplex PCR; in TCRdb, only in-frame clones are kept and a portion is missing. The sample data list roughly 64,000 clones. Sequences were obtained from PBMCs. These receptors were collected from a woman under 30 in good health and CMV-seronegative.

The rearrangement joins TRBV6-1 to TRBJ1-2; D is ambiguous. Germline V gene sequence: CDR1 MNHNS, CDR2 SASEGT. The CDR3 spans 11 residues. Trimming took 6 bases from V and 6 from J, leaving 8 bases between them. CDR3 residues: CASRAMDGYTF. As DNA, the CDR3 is TGTGCCAGCAGAGCGATGGATGGCTACACCTTC.

The CDR3 loop is CASSLTGSAEQYF. DNA of the CDR3: TGTGCCAGCAGTTTAACAGGGTCCGCCGAGCAGTACTTC. This chain links TRBV28 with TRBJ2-7; possibly TRBD1 for D (6 bases). The CDR3 runs 13 residues. Germline V gives CDR1 MDHEN, CDR2 SYDVKM. Trimming removed 2 bases at V and 6 bases at J, with 11 bases between.

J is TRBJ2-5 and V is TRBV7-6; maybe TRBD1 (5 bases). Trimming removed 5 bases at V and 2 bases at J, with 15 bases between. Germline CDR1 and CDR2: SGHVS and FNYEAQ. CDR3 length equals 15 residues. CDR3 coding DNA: TGTGCCAGCAGCACCCGTCCTAGGGGACAAGAGACCCAGTACTTC. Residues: CASSTRPRGQETQYF.

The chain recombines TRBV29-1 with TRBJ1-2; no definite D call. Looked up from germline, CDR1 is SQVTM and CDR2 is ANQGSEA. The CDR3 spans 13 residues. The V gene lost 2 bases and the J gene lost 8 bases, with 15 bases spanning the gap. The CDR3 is CSVEQAGFWGYTF. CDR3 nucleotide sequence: TGCAGCGTTGAACAGGCAGGCTTTTGGGGCTACACCTTC.

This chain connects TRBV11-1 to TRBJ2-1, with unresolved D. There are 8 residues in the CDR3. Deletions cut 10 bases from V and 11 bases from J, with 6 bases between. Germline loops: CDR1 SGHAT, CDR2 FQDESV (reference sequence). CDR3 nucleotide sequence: TGTGCCACCCAAAAGCAGTTCTTC. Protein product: CATQKQFF.

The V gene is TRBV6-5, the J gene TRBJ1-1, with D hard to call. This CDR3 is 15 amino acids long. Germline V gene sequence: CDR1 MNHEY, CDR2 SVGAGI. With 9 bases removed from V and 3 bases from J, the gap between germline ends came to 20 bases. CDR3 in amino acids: CASPAASSVDTEAFF. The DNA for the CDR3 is TGTGCCAGTCCGGCGGCCTCGAGTGTGGACACTGAAGCTTTCTTT.

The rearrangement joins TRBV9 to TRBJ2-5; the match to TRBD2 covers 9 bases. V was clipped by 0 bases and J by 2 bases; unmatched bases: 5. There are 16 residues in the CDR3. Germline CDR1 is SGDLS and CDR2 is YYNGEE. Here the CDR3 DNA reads TGTGCCAGCAGCGTAGAGGCTAGCGGGGTGCAAGAGACCCAGTACTTC. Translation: CASSVEASGVQETQYF.

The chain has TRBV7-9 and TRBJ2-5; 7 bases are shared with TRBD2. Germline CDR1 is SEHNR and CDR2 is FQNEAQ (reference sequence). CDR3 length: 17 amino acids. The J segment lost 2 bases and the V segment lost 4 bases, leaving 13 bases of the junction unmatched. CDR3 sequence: CASSSPELALDQETQYF. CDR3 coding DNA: TGTGCCAGCAGCTCCCCCGAACTAGCGCTAGATCAAGAGACCCAGTACTTC.

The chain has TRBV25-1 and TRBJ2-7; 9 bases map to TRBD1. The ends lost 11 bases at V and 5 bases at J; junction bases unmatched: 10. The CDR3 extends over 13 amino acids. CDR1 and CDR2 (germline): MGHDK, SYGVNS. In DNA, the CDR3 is TGTGCCGGGGGAACAGGGGGCATAAACGAGCAGTACTTC. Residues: CAGGTGGINEQYF.

The CDR3 DNA reads as TGTGCCAGCAGTTTATCAAGGGGTTACGAGCAGTACTTC. Translating it yields CASSLSRGYEQYF. The chain employs TRBV27 and TRBJ2-7, with D maybe TRBD1 (5 bases). The CDR3 is 13 amino acids. V lost 0 bases to trimming and J lost 4 bases, with 7 bases between them. Germline CDR1 reads MNHEY; CDR2 reads SMNVEV (reference sequence).

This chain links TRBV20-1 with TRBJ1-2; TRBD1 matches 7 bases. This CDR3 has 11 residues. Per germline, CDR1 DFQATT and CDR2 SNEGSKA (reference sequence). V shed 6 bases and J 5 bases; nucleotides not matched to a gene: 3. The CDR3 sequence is CSAHRGYGYTF. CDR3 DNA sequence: TGCAGTGCGCACAGGGGTTATGGCTACACCTTC.

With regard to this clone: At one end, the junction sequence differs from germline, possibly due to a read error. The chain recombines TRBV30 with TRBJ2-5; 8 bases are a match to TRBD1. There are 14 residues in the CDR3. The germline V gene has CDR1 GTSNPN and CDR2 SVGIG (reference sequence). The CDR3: CASSRTGLQGTQYF. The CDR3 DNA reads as TGTGCCAGCTCCCGGACAGGGCTACAAGGGACCCAGTACTTC.

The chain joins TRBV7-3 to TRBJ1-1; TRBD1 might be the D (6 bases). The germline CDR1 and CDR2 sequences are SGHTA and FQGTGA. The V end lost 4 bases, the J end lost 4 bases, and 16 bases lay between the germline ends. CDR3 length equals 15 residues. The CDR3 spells CASSSVGGMGTEAFF. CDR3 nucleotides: TGTGCCAGCAGCTCCGTTGGGGGCATGGGCACTGAAGCTTTCTTT.

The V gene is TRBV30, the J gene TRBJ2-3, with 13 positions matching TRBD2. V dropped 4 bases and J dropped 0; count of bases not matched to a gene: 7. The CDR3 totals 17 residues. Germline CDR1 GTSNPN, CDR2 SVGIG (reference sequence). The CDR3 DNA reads TGTGCCTGGAACGGACTAGCGGGAGAATCTAGCACAGATACGCAGTATTTT. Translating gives CAWNGLAGESSTDTQYF. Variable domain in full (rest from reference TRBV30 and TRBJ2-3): SQTIHQWPATLVQPVGSPLSLECTVEGTSNPNLYWYRQAAGRGLQLLFYSVGIGQISSEVPQNLSASRPQDRQFILSSKKLLLSDSGFYLCAWNGLAGESSTDTQYFGPGTRLTVL.

CDR3 DNA: TGTGCCAGCAGTTACTCACCAGAGGGAGCTGGCTACACCTTC. Its protein product is CASSYSPEGAGYTF. The V call is TRBV27, the J call TRBJ1-2; no clear D. CDR1 is MNHEY and CDR2 is SMNVEV in the germline V gene (reference sequence). V was pared by 4 bases and J by 7 bases, with 16 bases between. The CDR3 is 14 amino acids.